These T cell receptor beta chains were read from a single sample in a study of blood T cells in healthy people across ages. TCRdb redid the calling of the 5' RACE reads with MiXCR, one entry per CDR3 protein. The sample consists of 600,000 to 850,000 distinct CDR3 sequences, around 46% of them appearing once. The sequencing input was blood. All receptors derive from a woman aged 60 to 75 in good health. The CDR3 runs from the conserved cysteine through the conserved F or W. For some rows the clone size is stated as once, few or many, or as a class when expanded; others skip it.

>.|TRBV29-1
CSVGTSGTNEQFF
>.|TRBV5-1
CASSFTGMDEQYF
>.|TRBV2
CASSEFPLTGYSNQPQHF
>many|TRBV28
CASSLYGYEQYF
>.|TRBV20-1
CSASGGQSTDTQYF
>.|TRBV11-2
CASSAHGGKSEKLFF
>.|TRBV18
CASSRGTSGSYNEQFF
>few|TRBV4-3
CAGSHLVGNEQFF
>.|TRBV14
CASSPGGVIQYF
>.|TRBV6-1
CASSERYRVVGTDTQYF
>once|TRBV4-1
CASSQDTEAQYF
>.|TRBV28
CASSLTSGASYNEQYF
>.|TRBV6-2/TRBV6-3
CASRGKGRELLYGYTF
>few|TRBV6-2/TRBV6-3
CASTLRGELNEQFF
>.|TRBV9
CASSEGLAGGYNEQFF
>.|TRBV20-1
CSAGSMNTEAFF
>.|TRBV4-3
CASSQLTPGQGETQYF
>.|TRBV7-9
CASSLALYGTGNGYTF
>few|TRBV20-1
CSAPGGGVFQPQHF
>.|TRBV29-1
CSVEFQETQYF
>.|TRBV5-1
CASSFDRDGNTEAFF
>.|TRBV28
CASRSGQGVETQYF
>.|TRBV11-2
CASSLDRVGGVYEQYF
>.|TRBV11-2
CASSLVQHLNEQFF
>many|TRBV4-2
CASSQAASGRYEQYF